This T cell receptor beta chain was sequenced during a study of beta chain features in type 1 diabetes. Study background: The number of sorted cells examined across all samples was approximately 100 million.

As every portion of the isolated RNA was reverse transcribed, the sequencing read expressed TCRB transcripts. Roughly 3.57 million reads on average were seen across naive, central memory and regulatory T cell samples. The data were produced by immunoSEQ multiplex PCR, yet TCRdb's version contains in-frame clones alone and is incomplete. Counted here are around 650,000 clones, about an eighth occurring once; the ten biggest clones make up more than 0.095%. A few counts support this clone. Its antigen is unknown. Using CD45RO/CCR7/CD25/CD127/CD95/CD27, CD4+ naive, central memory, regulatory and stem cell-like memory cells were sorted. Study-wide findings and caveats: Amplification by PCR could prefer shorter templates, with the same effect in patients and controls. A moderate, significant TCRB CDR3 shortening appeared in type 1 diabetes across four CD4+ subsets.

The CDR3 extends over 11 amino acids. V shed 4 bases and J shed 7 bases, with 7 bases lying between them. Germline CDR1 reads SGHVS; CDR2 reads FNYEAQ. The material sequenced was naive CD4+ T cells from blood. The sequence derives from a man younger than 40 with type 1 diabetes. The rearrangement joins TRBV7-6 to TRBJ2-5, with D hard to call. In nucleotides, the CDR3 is TGTGCCAGCAGCTCCCCGGGGACCCAGTACTTC. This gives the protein CASSSPGTQYF. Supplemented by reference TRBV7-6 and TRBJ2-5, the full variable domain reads GAGVSQSPRYKVTKRGQDVALRCDPISGHVSLYWYRQALGQGPEFLTYFNYEAQQDKSGLPNDRFSAERPEGSISTLTIQRTEQRDSAMYRCASSSPGTQYFGPGTRLLVL.